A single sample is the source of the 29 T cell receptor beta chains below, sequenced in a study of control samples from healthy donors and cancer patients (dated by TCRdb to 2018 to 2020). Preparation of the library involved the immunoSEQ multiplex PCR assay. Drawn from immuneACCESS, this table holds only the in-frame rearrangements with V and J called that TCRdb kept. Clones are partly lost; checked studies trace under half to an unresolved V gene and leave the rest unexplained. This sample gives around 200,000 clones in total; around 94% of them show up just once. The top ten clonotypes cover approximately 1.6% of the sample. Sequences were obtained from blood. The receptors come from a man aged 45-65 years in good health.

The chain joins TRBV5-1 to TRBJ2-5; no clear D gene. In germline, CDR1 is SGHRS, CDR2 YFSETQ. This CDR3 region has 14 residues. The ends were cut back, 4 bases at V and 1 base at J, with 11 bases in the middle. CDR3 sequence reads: CASSLTSVQETQYF. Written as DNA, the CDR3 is TGCGCCAGCAGCCTTACTTCGGTCCAAGAGACCCAGTACTTC. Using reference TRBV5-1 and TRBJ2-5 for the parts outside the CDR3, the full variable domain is KAGVTQTPRYLIKTRGQQVTLSCSPISGHRSVSWYQQTPGQGLQFLFEYFSETQRNKGNFPGRFSGRQFSNSRSEMNVSTLELGDSALYLCASSLTSVQETQYFGPGTRLLVL.

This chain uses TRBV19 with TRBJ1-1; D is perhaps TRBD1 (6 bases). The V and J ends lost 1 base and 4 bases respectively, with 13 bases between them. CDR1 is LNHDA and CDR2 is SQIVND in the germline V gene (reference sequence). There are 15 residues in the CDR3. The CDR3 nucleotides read TGTGCCAGTAGTATAGTAGAGGAAGGGGGCACTGAAGCTTTCTTT. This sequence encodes CASSIVEEGGTEAFF.

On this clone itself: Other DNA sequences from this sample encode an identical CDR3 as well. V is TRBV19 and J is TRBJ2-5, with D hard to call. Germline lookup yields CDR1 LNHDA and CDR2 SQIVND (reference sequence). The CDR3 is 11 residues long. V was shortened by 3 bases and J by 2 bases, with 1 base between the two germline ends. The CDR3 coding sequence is TGTGCCAGTAGTATTCAAGAGACCCAGTACTTC. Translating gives CASSIQETQYF.

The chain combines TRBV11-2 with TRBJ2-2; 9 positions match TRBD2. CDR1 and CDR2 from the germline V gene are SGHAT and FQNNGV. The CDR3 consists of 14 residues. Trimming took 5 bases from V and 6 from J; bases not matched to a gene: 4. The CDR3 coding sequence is TGTGCCAGCAGCAATAGCGGGGGTGCCGGGGAGCTGTTTTTT. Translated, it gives CASSNSGGAGELFF.

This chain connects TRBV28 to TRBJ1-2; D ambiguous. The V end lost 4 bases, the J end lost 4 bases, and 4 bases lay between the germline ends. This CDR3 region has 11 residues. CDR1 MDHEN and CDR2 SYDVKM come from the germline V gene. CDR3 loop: CASSSIYGYTF. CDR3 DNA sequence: TGTGCCAGCAGTTCAATCTATGGCTACACCTTC.

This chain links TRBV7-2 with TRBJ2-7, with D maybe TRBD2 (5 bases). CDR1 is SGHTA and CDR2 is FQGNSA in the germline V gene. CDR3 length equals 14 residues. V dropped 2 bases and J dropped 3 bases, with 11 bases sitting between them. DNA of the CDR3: TGTGCCAGCAGCTTAACAAGCGGAGTCTACGAGCAGTACTTC. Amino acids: CASSLTSGVYEQYF.

In nucleotides, the CDR3 is TGTGCCAGCAGCTTGGGACAGCTGCGCTCCTACGAGCAGTACTTC. It encodes CASSLGQLRSYEQYF. This chain uses TRBV5-5 with TRBJ2-7; a weak D match, TRBD1 (5 bases). Germline V gene lookup returns CDR1 SGHKS and CDR2 YYEKEE (reference sequence). The CDR3 contains 15 residues. Deletions cut 0 bases from V and 0 bases from J, with 10 bases between.

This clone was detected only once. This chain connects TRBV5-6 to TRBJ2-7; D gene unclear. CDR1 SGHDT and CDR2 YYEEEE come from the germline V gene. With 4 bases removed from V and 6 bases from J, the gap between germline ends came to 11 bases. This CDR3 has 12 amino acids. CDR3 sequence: CASSHSGGEQYF. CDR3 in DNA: TGTGCCAGCAGCCACTCCGGTGGCGAGCAGTACTTC.

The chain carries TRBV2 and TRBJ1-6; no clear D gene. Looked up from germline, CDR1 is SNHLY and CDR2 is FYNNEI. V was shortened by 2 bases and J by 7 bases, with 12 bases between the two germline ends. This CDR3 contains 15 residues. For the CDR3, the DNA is TGTGCCAGCAGTGAAAAGGAGACGGTAAATTCACCCCTCCACTTT. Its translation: CASSEKETVNSPLHF.

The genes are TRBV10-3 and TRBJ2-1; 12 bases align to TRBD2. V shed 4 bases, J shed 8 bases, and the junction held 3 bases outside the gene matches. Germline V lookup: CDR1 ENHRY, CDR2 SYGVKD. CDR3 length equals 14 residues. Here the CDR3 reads CAISVLAGGHEQFF. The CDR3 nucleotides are TGTGCCATCAGTGTACTAGCGGGGGGCCATGAGCAGTTCTTC.

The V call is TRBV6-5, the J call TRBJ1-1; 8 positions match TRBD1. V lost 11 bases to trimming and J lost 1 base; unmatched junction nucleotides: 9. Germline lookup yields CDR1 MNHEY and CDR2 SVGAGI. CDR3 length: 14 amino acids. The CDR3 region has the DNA TGTGCCGCCTTCGACAGGGGATCGAACACTGAAGCTTTCTTT. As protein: CAAFDRGSNTEAFF.

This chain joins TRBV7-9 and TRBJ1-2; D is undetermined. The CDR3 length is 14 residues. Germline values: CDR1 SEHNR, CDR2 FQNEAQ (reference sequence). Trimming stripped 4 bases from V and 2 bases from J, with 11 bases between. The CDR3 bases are TGTGCCAGCAGCTGGACTCCGGAGAACTATGGCTACACCTTC. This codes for CASSWTPENYGYTF.

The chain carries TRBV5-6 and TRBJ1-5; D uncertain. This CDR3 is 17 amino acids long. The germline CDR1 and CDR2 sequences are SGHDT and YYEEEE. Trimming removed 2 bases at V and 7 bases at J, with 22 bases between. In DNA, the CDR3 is TGTGCCAGCAGCTTTGGGCCCCGGGGAGGGAAAGGGCAGCCCCAGCATTTT. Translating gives CASSFGPRGGKGQPQHF.

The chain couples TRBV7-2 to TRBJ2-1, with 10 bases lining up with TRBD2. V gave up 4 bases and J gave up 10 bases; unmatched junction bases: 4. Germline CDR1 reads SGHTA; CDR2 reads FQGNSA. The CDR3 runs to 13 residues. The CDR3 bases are TGTGCCAGCAGCTACGGGACTAGCGTCGAGCAGTTCTTC. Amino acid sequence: CASSYGTSVEQFF.

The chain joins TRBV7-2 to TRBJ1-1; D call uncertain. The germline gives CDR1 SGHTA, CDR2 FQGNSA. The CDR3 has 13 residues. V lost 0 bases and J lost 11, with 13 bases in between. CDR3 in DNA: TGTGCCAGCAGCTTAGCACTTTATCTTGGGGCTTTCTTT. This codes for CASSLALYLGAFF.

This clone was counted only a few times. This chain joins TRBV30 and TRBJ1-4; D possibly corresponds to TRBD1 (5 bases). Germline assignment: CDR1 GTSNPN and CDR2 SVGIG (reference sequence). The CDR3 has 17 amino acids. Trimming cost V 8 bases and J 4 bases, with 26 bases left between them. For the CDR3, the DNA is TGTGCCGGAGACCGGGCCAATAAAGGGGCCTATAATGAAAAACTGTTTTTT. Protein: CAGDRANKGAYNEKLFF.

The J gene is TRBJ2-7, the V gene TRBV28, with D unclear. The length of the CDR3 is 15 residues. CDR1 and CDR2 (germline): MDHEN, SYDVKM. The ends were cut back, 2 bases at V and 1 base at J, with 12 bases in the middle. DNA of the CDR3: TGTGCCAGCAGTTTAAGGGCAGTTCAGTCCTACGAGCAGTACTTC. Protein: CASSLRAVQSYEQYF. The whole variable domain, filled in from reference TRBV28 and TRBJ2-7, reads DVKVTQSSRYLVKRTGEKVFLECVQDMDHENMFWYRQDPGLGLRLIYFSYDVKMKEKGDIPEGYSVSREKKERFSLILESASTNQTSMYLCASSLRAVQSYEQYFGPGTRLTVT.

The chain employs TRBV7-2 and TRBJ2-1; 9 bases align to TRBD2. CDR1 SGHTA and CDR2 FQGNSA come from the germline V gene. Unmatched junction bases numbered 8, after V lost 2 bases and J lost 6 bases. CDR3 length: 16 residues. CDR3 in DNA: TGTGCCAGCAGCTTACAGGAGACTAGCGGCTTCAATGAGCAGTTCTTC. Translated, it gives CASSLQETSGFNEQFF.

CDR3 DNA: TGTGCCACCAGTGATGAAAGCAGGGCCTATGGCTACACCTTC. It codes for CATSDESRAYGYTF. The genes are TRBV24-1 and TRBJ1-2; D might be TRBD1 (5 bases). The V end lost 3 bases, the J end lost 4 bases, and 11 bases lay between the germline ends. The CDR3 length is 14 residues. Germline V gene sequence: CDR1 KGHDR, CDR2 SFDVKD.

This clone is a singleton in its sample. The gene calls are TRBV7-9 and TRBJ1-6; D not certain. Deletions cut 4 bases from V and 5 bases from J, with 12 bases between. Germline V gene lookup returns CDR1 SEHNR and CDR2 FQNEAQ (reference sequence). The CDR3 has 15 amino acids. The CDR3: CASSSSKGNNSPLHF. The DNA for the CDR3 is TGTGCCAGCAGCTCCTCCAAGGGAAATAATTCACCCCTCCACTTT.

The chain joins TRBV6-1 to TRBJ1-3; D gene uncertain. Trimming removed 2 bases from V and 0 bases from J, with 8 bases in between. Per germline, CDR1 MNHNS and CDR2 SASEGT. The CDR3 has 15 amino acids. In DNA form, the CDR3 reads TGTGCCAGCAGTGAAATCAGTGACTCTGGAAACACCATATATTTT. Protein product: CASSEISDSGNTIYF.

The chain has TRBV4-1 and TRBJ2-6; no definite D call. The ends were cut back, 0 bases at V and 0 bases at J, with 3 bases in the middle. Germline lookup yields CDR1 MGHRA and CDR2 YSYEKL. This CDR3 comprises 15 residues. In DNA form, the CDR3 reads TGCGCCAGCAGCCAAGACCCCTCTGGGGCCAACGTCCTGACTTTC. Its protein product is CASSQDPSGANVLTF.

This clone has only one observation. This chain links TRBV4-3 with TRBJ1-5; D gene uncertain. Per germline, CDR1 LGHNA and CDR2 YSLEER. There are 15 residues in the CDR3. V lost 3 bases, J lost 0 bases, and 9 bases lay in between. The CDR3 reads CASSQDEHSNQPQHF. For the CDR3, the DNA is TGCGCCAGCAGCCAGGATGAACATAGCAATCAGCCCCAGCATTTT.

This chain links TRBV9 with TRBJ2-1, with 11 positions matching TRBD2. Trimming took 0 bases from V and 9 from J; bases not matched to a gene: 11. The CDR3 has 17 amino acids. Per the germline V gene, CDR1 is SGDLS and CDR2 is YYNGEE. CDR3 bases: TGTGCCAGCAGCGTAGGTCTAGCGGGGGGCCGGCAGGGTGAGCAGTTCTTC. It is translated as CASSVGLAGGRQGEQFF.

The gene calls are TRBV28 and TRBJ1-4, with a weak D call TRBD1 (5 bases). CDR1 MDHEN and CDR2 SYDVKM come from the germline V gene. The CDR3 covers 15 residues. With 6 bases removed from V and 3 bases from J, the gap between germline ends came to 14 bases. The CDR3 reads CASRKAGRANEKLFF. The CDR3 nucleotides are TGTGCCAGCAGAAAGGCGGGCAGGGCTAATGAAAAACTGTTTTTT.

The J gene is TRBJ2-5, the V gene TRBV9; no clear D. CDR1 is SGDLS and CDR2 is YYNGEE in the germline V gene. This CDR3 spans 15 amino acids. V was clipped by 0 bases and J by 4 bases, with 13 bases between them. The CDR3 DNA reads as TGTGCCAGCAGCGTAGCCGACGGCTCGCCAGAGACCCAGTACTTC. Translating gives CASSVADGSPETQYF.

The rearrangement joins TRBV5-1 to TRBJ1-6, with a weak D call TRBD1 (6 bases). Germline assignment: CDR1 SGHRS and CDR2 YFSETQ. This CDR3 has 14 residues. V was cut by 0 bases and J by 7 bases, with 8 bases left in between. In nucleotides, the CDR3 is TGCGCCAGCAGCTTGGGGGACAAGAATTCACCCCTCCACTTT. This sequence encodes CASSLGDKNSPLHF.

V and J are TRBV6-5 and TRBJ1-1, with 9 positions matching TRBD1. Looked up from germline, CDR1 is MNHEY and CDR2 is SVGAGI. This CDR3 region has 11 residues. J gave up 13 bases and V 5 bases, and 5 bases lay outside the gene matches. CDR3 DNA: TGTGCCAGCAGTAAGGACAGGGGCTATTTCTTT. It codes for CASSKDRGYFF.

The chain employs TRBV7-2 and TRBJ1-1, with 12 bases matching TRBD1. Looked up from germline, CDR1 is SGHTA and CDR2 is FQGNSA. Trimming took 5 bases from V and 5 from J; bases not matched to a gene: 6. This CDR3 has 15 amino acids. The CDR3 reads CASSLLGQGATEAFF. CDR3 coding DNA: TGTGCCAGCAGCCTCTTGGGACAGGGGGCTACTGAAGCTTTCTTT.